A selection of T cell receptor beta chains follows, all from one sample in a study of Ad26.COV2.S vaccination and SARS-CoV-2 variants. TCRdb's copy holds only in-frame clones and misses some; the assay was immunoSEQ multiplex PCR. The sample holds 350,000 to 450,000 clones; around 92% are singletons and the top ten take about 3.9%. Specimen: peripheral blood, collected after recovery from COVID-19. These TCRs come from a human donor who had recovered from COVID-19. The CDR3 runs from the conserved cysteine through the conserved F or W. D genes are given only for firm matches.

TRBV4-3,TRBJ2-3,TRBD2,CASSRSGGSGGGTDTQYF,TGCGCCAGCAGCCGCAGTGGAGGTAGCGGGGGAGGCACAGATACGCAGTATTTT
TRBV10-3,TRBJ2-1,.,CAISELAPYNEQFF,TGTGCCATCAGTGAGCTAGCTCCCTACAATGAGCAGTTCTTC
TRBV21-1,TRBJ2-5,.,CASSKRGDYQQETQYF,TGTGCCAGCAGCAAAAGGGGGGACTACCAACAAGAGACCCAGTACTTC
TRBV3-1/TRBV3-2,TRBJ2-7,TRBD2,CASSQDHRLAGPYEQYF,TGTGCCAGCAGCCAAGATCATAGACTAGCGGGACCTTACGAGCAGTACTTC
TRBV14,TRBJ2-5,.,CASSPNGVRETQYF,TGTGCCAGCAGCCCCAACGGAGTGCGGGAGACCCAGTACTTC
TRBV27,TRBJ2-3,TRBD2,CASSPFAGGSDTQYF,TGTGCCAGCAGTCCCTTCGCGGGGGGTTCGGATACGCAGTATTTT
TRBV6-2/TRBV6-3,TRBJ2-7,TRBD2,CASSYSGRGGGQDYEQYF,TGTGCCAGCAGTTACTCCGGGCGGGGGGGCGGCCAGGACTACGAGCAGTACTTC
TRBV14,TRBJ1-2,TRBD1,CASSLTGTDFNYGYTF,TGTGCCAGCAGCCTAACTGGGACAGACTTTAACTATGGCTACACCTTC
TRBV4-3,TRBJ1-1,.,CASSQEGSPGTEAFF,TGCGCCAGCAGCCAGGAGGGGTCCCCGGGCACTGAAGCTTTCTTT
TRBV19,TRBJ1-1,TRBD1,CATGQGLAFF,TGTGCCACCGGACAGGGACTCGCTTTCTTT